A single sample gave rise to the 20 T cell receptor beta chains below, sequenced in a study of blood T cell repertoires in COVID-19. The table came from immunoSEQ multiplex PCR; TCRdb's copy has only in-frame clones and leaves some out. The profile shows fewer than 35,000 clones, just over 90% of them singletons. Sequenced: peripheral blood. These receptors were obtained from a man aged 55 to 69 with acute or convalescent COVID-19.

V usage is TRBV24-1 and J usage is TRBJ2-1; possibly TRBD1 for D (5 bases). This CDR3 has 19 residues. Between the trimmed V and J ends, which lost 0 bases and 1 base, there was a span of 18 bases. Germline CDR1 KGHDR, CDR2 SFDVKD. CDR3 residues: CATSDLKGKGIPSYNEQFF. CDR3 DNA: TGTGCCACCAGTGATTTGAAAGGTAAGGGGATCCCATCCTACAATGAGCAGTTCTTC.

The V and J genes are TRBV19 and TRBJ1-2; tentatively, D is TRBD1 (5 bases). V was trimmed by 6 bases and J by 2 bases, leaving 10 bases between them. The CDR3 is 13 amino acids. Germline V gene data show CDR1 as LNHDA and CDR2 as SQIVND (reference sequence). This CDR3 is CASRQGLNYGYTF. The DNA of the CDR3 is TGTGCCAGTAGGCAGGGACTCAACTATGGCTACACCTTC.

The chain employs TRBV11-3 and TRBJ2-4; 12 bases fit TRBD1. The CDR3 is 15 amino acids. CDR1 is SGHNT, CDR2 YENEEA, per germline. V dropped 1 base and J dropped 9; count of bases not matched to a gene: 4. CDR3 coding DNA: TGTGCCAGCAGCTTAGGGGGGACAGGGGGCGGCATTCAGTACTTC. This sequence encodes CASSLGGTGGGIQYF.

This sequence joins TRBV7-9 and TRBJ1-4; D remains ambiguous. The length of the CDR3 is 15 residues. The germline V gene encodes CDR1 SEHNR and CDR2 FQNEAQ (reference sequence). The germline V and J ends were trimmed by 2 bases and 4 bases, with 11 bases remaining between them. Here the CDR3 reads CASSLSRLLNEKLFF. As DNA, the CDR3 is TGTGCCAGCAGCTTAAGCAGGCTGCTTAATGAAAAACTGTTTTTT.

The rearrangement joins TRBV7-9 to TRBJ1-4; TRBD1 matches 9 bases. Trimming removed 1 base from V and 2 bases from J; junction bases left unmatched: 2. Germline values: CDR1 SEHNR, CDR2 FQNEAQ (reference sequence). CDR3 length: 16 residues. CDR3 nucleotides: TGTGCCAGCAGCTTAGGCGACAGGGGGACTAATGAAAAACTGTTTTTT. Protein product: CASSLGDRGTNEKLFF.

This clone was seen once. The chain links TRBV15 to TRBJ2-7, with TRBD1 matching over 9 bases. V lost 4 bases and J lost 2; bases outside the gene matches: 3. Germline V gene sequence: CDR1 LNHNV, CDR2 YYDKDF (reference sequence). This CDR3 has 14 amino acids. Here the CDR3 DNA reads TGTGCCACCAGCATTGGGACAGGGACCTACGAGCAGTACTTC. This translates into CATSIGTGTYEQYF.

J is TRBJ1-2 and V is TRBV19; 9 nucleotides line up with TRBD1. Germline CDR1 reads LNHDA; CDR2 reads SQIVND (reference sequence). V lost 5 bases and J lost 2; bases outside the gene matches: 9. The CDR3 sequence is 16 residues long. The chain's CDR3 is CASSFYSGTGNYGYTF. The CDR3 region has the DNA TGTGCCAGTAGTTTCTACAGCGGGACAGGGAACTATGGCTACACCTTC.

Only a few counts were recorded for this clone. The chain employs TRBV30 and TRBJ1-3; 11 bases line up with TRBD1. The ends lost 4 bases at V and 3 bases at J; junction bases unmatched: 5. Looked up from germline, CDR1 is GTSNPN and CDR2 is SVGIG (reference sequence). CDR3 length: 15 amino acids. In DNA form, the CDR3 reads TGTGCCTGGAACGGACAGGGGGCTTTTGGAAACACCATATATTTT. It specifies CAWNGQGAFGNTIYF.

The DNA for the CDR3 is TGTGCCAGCAGCTACCAACCGGGACAGGCCTATGGCTACACCTTC. This codes for CASSYQPGQAYGYTF. J is TRBJ1-2 and V is TRBV9, with 8 bases aligning to TRBD1. CDR3 length equals 15 residues. The V segment lost 4 bases and the J segment 4 bases; nucleotides outside the gene matches: 9. Germline loops: CDR1 SGDLS, CDR2 YYNGEE.

The chain uses TRBV12-5 and TRBJ2-7; tentative D call: TRBD1 (5 bases). This CDR3 is built from 14 residues. With 2 bases removed from V and 2 bases from J, the gap between germline ends came to 10 bases. CDR1 LGHNT and CDR2 FRNRAP come from the germline V gene. CDR3 sequence: CASGLLGVPYEQYF. The CDR3 region has the DNA TGTGCTAGTGGTTTGCTAGGGGTTCCCTACGAGCAGTACTTC.

The rearrangement uses TRBV30 and TRBJ1-2, with 11 bases matching TRBD1. The CDR3 runs 14 residues. Germline assignment: CDR1 GTSNPN and CDR2 SVGIG (reference sequence). V lost 4 bases, J lost 3 bases, and 4 bases stayed unmatched. In nucleotides, the CDR3 is TGTGCCTGGAATCGGGGACAGGGGGACTATGGCTACACCTTC. Encoded protein: CAWNRGQGDYGYTF.

The V call is TRBV6-1, the J call TRBJ2-3; D uncertain. The germline V gene has CDR1 MNHNS and CDR2 SASEGT. The CDR3 sequence is 14 residues long. Trimming took off 3 bases at V and 3 bases at J, with 10 bases between the two ends. Here the CDR3 reads CASSDVARTDTQYF. CDR3 sequence (DNA): TGTGCCAGCAGTGACGTTGCTAGAACAGATACGCAGTATTTT.

The chain joins TRBV5-1 to TRBJ1-2; D unresolved. CDR3 length: 14 amino acids. V was shortened by 4 bases and J by 2 bases, with 12 bases between the two germline ends. CDR1 and CDR2 from the germline V gene are SGHRS and YFSETQ. CDR3 loop: CASSPLYSNYGYTF. The DNA of the CDR3 is TGCGCCAGCAGCCCCCTGTACAGCAACTATGGCTACACCTTC.

V gene TRBV5-6 combines with J gene TRBJ2-2; no definite D call. The CDR3 spans 16 residues. Trimming left V 1 base short and J 0 bases short, with 10 bases between. Germline lookup yields CDR1 SGHDT and CDR2 YYEEEE. The CDR3 DNA reads TGTGCCAGCAGCTTGTTAGGCAGGCCGAACACCGGGGAGCTGTTTTTT. Translated, it gives CASSLLGRPNTGELFF.

The chain joins TRBV24-1 to TRBJ2-5, with 12 bases fitting TRBD2. V was clipped by 3 bases and J by 5 bases; unmatched bases: 12. The length of the CDR3 is 18 residues. Germline V gene data show CDR1 as KGHDR and CDR2 as SFDVKD. The CDR3 protein is CATSDAPGRTSGKETQYF. Written as DNA, the CDR3 is TGTGCCACCAGTGATGCACCTGGTCGGACTAGCGGGAAGGAGACCCAGTACTTC.

This chain uses TRBV30 with TRBJ1-2; 10 bases agree with TRBD1. Germline trimming cut 2 bases from V and 5 bases from J; bases unmatched to any gene: 5. The CDR3 runs 14 residues. CDR1 is GTSNPN, CDR2 SVGIG, per germline (reference sequence). The CDR3 DNA follows: TGTGCCTGGAGTCTGACAGGGGGCATTTATGGCTACACCTTC. This translates into CAWSLTGGIYGYTF.

This chain joins TRBV7-9 and TRBJ2-2, with TRBD2 matching over 7 bases. CDR3 length equals 18 residues. Germline-derived CDR1 and CDR2 are SEHNR and FQNEAQ (reference sequence). V gave up 5 bases and J gave up 3 bases; unmatched junction bases: 15. The CDR3: CASSPNPNRDYYTGELFF. CDR3 DNA: TGTGCCAGCAGCCCCAATCCTAACCGGGACTATTACACCGGGGAGCTGTTTTTT.

This clone was detected a few times. V and J are TRBV5-4 and TRBJ2-5; 9 nucleotides line up with TRBD2. The germline V gene encodes CDR1 SGHNT and CDR2 YYREEE (reference sequence). V was clipped by 1 base and J by 2 bases; unmatched bases: 3. This CDR3 spans 15 amino acids. The CDR3 is CASSLRAGGQETQYF. The CDR3 DNA reads TGTGCCAGCAGCTTGCGTGCGGGAGGGCAAGAGACCCAGTACTTC.

This clone was recorded once. The chain combines TRBV2 with TRBJ1-5; D gene ambiguous. Germline-derived CDR1 and CDR2 are SNHLY and FYNNEI. The germline V and J ends were trimmed by 3 bases and 0 bases, with 21 bases remaining between them. The CDR3 extends over 19 amino acids. CDR3 amino acids: CASSESEGIWGYSNQPQHF. CDR3 nucleotides: TGTGCCAGCAGTGAGTCAGAGGGAATATGGGGTTATAGCAATCAGCCCCAGCATTTT. The full variable domain, with the rest looked up from reference TRBV2 and TRBJ1-5, is EPEVTQTPSHQVTQMGQEVILRCVPISNHLYFYWYRQILGQKVEFLVSFYNNEISEKSEIFDDQFSVERPDGSNFTLKIRSTKLEDSAMYFCASSESEGIWGYSNQPQHFGDGTRLSIL.

The rearrangement links TRBV7-9 to TRBJ1-4, with 8 bases that match TRBD1. The V gene end was trimmed by 1 base and the J gene end by 5 bases; junction bases not matched to a gene: 6. Germline V gives CDR1 SEHNR, CDR2 FQNEAQ (reference sequence). The CDR3 contains 16 residues. This CDR3 is CASSLDWTGMNEKLFF. The CDR3 DNA sequence: TGTGCCAGCAGCTTAGATTGGACAGGGATGAATGAAAAACTGTTTTTT.